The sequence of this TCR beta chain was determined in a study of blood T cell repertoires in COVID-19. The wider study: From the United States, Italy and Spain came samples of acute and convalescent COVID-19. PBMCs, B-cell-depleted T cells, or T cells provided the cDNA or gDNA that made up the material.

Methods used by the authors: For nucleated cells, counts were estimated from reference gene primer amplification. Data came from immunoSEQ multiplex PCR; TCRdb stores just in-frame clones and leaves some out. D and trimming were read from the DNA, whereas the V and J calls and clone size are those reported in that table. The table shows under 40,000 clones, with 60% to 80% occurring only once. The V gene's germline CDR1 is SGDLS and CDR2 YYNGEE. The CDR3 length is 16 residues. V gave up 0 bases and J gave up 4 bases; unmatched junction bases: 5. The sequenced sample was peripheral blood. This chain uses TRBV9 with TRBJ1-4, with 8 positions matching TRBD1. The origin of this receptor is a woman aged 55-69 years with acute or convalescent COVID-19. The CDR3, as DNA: TGTGCCAGCAGCGTAGCCCCGGGACAGGATAATGAAAAACTGTTTTTT. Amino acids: CASSVAPGQDNEKLFF. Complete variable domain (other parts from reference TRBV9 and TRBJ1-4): DSGVTQTPKHLITATGQRVTLRCSPRSGDLSVYWYQQSLDQGLQFLIQYYNGEERAKGNILERFSAQQFPDLHSELNLSSLELGDSALYFCASSVAPGQDNEKLFFGSGTQLSVL.